This section outlines one T cell receptor (beta chain) sequence together with its context. As yet, its antigen is unknown. The CDR3 covers 13 residues. Trimming removed 6 bases from V and 4 bases from J; junction bases left unmatched: 1. The germline CDR1 and CDR2 sequences are SNHLY and FYNNEI. The sample comes from a study of cytomegalovirus exposure and HLA in healthy donors. Study-level points and caveats: A few chains linked to CMV were shown in vitro to be specific for CMV antigens. Prediction of most subjects' HLA-A and HLA-B alleles by TCR beta sequences was reportedly accurate.

Vbeta (60) and Jbeta (13) primers were used in the PCR. Here immunoSEQ multiplex PCR was the method, and the copy in TCRdb shows in-frame clones only, minus some. The sample includes about 120,000 clones, 75% to 90% of them seen just once. Those who donated were healthy bone marrow donors. The source is a male donor in good health and CMV-seronegative. The sample taken for sequencing was PBMCs. This chain links TRBV2 with TRBJ1-5, with 9 bases lining up with TRBD1. CDR3 region: CASRGTGNQPQHF. The DNA for the CDR3 is TGTGCCAGCAGGGGGACAGGGAATCAGCCCCAGCATTTT.